This T cell receptor beta chain was observed in a study of cytomegalovirus exposure and HLA in healthy donors. Trimming shortened V by 5 bases and J by 4 bases, and 13 bases separated the two germline ends. The germline V gene encodes CDR1 SGHRS and CDR2 YFSETQ. The CDR3 runs 13 residues. PCR amplification relied on 60 Vbeta primers (plus 13 Jbeta primers). The method was immunoSEQ multiplex PCR; TCRdb's version includes in-frame clones alone and lacks a portion of them. The data contain roughly 190,000 clones, approximately 86% of them seen just once; the ten biggest clones take up more than 1%. The rearrangement links TRBV5-1 to TRBJ2-7; D ambiguous. The sequence was collected from a boy between 2 and 10 years old in good health and CMV-seronegative. Sequencing was carried out using PBMCs. The CDR3 spells CASRVENQYEQYF. CDR3 sequence (DNA): TGCGCCAGCAGGGTGGAGAATCAATACGAGCAGTACTTC.